This T cell receptor (beta chain) stems from a study of blood T cell repertoires in COVID-19. Some clones are missing from TCRdb's copy, which holds only in-frame ones; the method was immunoSEQ multiplex PCR. The table has roughly 310,000 clones, 70% to 90% seen once. The CDR3 length is 14 residues. The germline gives CDR1 SGHNT, CDR2 YYREEE (reference sequence). Trimming cost V 2 bases and J 5 bases, with 13 bases left between them. The clonotype comes from a middle-aged woman who had recovered from COVID-19. This chain joins TRBV5-4 and TRBJ2-5; D is perhaps TRBD2 (6 bases). The sample comprised PBMCs or T cells enriched from blood (not recorded which). As DNA, the CDR3 is TGTGCCAGCAGCTTCCTTGGGGGGAGGGAGACCCAGTACTTC. It codes for CASSFLGGRETQYF.